This T cell receptor beta chain was captured in a study of T cell responses to AZD1222 COVID-19 vaccine. General study results and limits: Clonal diversity was possibly underestimated, and white British individuals and females predominated among donors.

A word on this clone: Antigen: not known.

V gave up 5 bases and J gave up 1 base, with 14 bases separating them. The CDR3 length is 15 residues. Germline V gene lookup returns CDR1 MNHEY and CDR2 SVGAGI. Repertoires were generated with immunoSEQ multiplex PCR, while TCRdb's copy carries only in-frame clones and drops some. The top ten hold approximately 15% of the sample, which has approximately 94,000 clones, about 86% seen once. This receptor was identified in an adult in good health. The sequencing used peripheral blood, collected on day 0 of AZD1222 vaccination. The chain carries TRBV6-5 and TRBJ1-2, with D unresolved. CDR3 sequence (DNA): TGTGCCAGCAGTCCCAGGTGGAGGGTTAACTATGGCTACACCTTC. Translation gives CASSPRWRVNYGYTF.